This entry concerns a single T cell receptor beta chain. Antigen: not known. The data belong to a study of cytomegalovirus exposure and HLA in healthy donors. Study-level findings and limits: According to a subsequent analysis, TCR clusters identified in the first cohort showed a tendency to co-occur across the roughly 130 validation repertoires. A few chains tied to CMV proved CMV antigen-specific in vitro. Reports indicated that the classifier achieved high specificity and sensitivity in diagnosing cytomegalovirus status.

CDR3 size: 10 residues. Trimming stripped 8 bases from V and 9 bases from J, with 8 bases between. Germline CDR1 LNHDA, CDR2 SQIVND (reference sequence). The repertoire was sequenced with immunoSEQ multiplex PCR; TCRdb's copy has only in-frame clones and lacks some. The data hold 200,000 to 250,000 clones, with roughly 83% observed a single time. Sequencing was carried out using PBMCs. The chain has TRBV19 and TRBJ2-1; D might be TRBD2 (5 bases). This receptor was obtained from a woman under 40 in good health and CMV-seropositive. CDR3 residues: CASSRGEQFF. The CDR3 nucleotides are TGTGCCAGTTCACGGGGTGAGCAGTTCTTC.